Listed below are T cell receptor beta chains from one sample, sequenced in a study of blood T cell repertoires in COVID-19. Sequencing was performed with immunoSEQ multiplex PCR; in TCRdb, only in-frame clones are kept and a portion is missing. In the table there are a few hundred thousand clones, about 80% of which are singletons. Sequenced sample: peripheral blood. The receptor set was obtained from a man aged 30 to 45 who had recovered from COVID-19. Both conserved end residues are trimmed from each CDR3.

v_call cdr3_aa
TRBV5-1 ASSLSGLDTDTQY
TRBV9 ASSVWGGNTGTGELF
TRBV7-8 ASSLRQGRSADTQY
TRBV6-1 ASSERLGRQETQY
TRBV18 ASSPEGGTSGYNEQF
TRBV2 ASAAVQETQY
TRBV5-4 ASSFRRTALSYNEQF
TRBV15 ATSANRGTGELF
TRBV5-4 ASSLSPQGIIGGYT
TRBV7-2 ASSLMGQGAGETQY
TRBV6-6 ASSYSSRGWGYT
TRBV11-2 ASSLADRPRGTQY
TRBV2 ATSDRRDAEAF
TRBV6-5 ASRWDTNYGYT
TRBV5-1 ASSSGTETEKLF
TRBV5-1 ASSTDNSEQF
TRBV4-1 ASSQEGYSNTIY
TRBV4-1 ASSQDNLQVTDGYT
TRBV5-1 ASALNEGLKLF
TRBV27 ASRLKPGQGGYT
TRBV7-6 ASSLDEVNEKLF
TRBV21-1 ASSGGAPLH
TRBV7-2 ASSLAGGPYNEQF
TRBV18 ASSPDRGREQY
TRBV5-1 ASRALQTGELF
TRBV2 ASSEGQTPGNTIY
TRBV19 ASSIRGQETQY